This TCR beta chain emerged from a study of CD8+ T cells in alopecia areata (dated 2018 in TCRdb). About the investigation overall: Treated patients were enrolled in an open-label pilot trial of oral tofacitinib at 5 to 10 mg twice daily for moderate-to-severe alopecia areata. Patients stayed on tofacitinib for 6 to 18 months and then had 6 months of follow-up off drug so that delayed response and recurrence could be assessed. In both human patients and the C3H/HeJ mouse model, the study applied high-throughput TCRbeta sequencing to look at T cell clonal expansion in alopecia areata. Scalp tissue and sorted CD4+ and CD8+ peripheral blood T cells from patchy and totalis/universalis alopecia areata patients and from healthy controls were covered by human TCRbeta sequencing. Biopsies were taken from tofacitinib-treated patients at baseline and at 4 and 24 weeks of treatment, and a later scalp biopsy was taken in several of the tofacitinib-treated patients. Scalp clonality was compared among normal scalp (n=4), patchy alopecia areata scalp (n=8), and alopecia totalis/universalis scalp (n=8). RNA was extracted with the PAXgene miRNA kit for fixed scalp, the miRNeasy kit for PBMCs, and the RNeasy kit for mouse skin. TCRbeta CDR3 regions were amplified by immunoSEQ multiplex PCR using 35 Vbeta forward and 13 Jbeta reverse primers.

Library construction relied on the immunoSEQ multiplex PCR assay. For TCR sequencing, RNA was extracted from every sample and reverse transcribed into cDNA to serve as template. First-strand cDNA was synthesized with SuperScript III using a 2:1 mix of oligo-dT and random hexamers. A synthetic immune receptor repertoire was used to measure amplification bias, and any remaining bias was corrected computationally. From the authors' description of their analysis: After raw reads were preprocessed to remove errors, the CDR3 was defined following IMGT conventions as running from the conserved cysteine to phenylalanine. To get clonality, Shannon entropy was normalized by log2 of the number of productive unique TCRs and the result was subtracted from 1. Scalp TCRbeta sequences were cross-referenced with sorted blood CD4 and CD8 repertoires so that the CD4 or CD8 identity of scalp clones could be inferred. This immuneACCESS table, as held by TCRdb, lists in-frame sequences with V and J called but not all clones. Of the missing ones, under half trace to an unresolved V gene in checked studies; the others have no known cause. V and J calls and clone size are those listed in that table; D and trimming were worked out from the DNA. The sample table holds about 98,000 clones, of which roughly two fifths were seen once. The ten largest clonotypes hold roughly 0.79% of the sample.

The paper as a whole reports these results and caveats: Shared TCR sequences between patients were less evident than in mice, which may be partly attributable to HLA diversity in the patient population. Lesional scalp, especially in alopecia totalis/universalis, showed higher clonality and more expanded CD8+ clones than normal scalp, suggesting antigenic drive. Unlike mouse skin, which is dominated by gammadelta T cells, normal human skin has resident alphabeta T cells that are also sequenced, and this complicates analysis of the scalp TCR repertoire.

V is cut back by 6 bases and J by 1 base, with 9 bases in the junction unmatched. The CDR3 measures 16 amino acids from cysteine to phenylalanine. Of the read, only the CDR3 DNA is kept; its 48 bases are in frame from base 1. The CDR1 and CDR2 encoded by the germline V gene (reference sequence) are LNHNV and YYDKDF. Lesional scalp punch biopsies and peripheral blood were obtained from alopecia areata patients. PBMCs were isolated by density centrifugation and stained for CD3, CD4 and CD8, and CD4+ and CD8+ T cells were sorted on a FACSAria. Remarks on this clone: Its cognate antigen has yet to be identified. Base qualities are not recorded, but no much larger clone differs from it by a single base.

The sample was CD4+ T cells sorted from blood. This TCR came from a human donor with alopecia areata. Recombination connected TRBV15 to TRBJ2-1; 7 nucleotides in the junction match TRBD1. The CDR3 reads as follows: CATRPLTGQSYNEQFF. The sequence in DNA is TGTGCCACCAGACCACTTACGGGACAGTCCTACAATGAGCAGTTCTTC.